This T cell receptor beta chain was recorded in a study of blood T cell repertoires in COVID-19. Study-wide context: COVID-19 samples, acute and convalescent, were from the United States, Italy and Spain. Sources were T cells, B-cell-depleted T cells, or PBMCs; the material itself was cDNA or gDNA.

It was during active infection that Seattle patients were enrolled and then longitudinally followed. Authors' analysis steps: Using reference gene primer amplification, nucleated cell counts were estimated. Sequenced by immunoSEQ multiplex PCR; TCRdb stores in-frame clones only, minus some. Clone size and the V and J calls come from that table; the DNA yielded D and trimming. Of about 340,000 clones listed, over 70% are singletons. Trimming shortened V by 5 bases and J by 7 bases, and 14 bases separated the two germline ends. The CDR3 is made up of 13 amino acids. Looked up from germline, CDR1 is MNHEY and CDR2 is SVGAGI.

The specimen sequenced was peripheral blood. The rearrangement joins TRBV6-5 to TRBJ1-2, with D unresolved. The TCR was taken from a woman aged 50 to 65 with COVID-19, enrolled during active disease. CDR3 DNA sequence: TGTGCCAGCAGTCCCTCCGGTGTGGTTGGCTACACCTTC. It yields the protein CASSPSGVVGYTF.